This T cell receptor (beta chain) was obtained from a study of CD8+ T cells in alopecia areata. Study in general: Tofacitinib administration persisted for 6 to 18 months, succeeded by 6 months off drug. General study findings and limits: On tofacitinib, scalp and blood still held many of the expanded lesional clones.

The V end was cut by 6 bases, the J end by 2 bases, with 11 bases between. The CDR3 is 14 amino acids. Germline V lookup: CDR1 SGHTA, CDR2 FQGNSA. The treatment was: oral pan-JAK inhibitor, 5-10 mg twice daily. PBMCs yielded sorted CD4+ and CD8+ T cells. It was cDNA, reverse transcribed from extracted RNA, that served as the sequencing template. This table comes from immunoSEQ multiplex PCR, and its TCRdb copy is limited to in-frame clones, with some not included. The sample has a few hundred thousand clones; approximately 72% are singletons. Details on this clone: As yet, its antigen is unknown.

This clonotype originated in a human donor with alopecia areata. The V call is TRBV7-2, the J call TRBJ2-4; TRBD1 might be the D (5 bases). Here the sequenced sample was CD4+ T cells sorted from blood, taken between weeks 43 and 45, from a patient treated with tofacitinib. This CDR3 reads CASRAGQSKNIQYF. As DNA, the CDR3 is TGTGCCAGCAGGGCAGGGCAGTCCAAAAACATTCAGTACTTC.